This passage covers 26 T cell receptor beta chains from one sample sequenced in a study of T cell changes during pregnancy in multiple sclerosis. The repertoire was sequenced with immunoSEQ multiplex PCR; TCRdb's copy has only in-frame clones and lacks some. The top ten clones hold around 8% of a sample with more than 25,000 clones, about 89% of them seen once. Specimen: CD8+ T cells from peripheral blood mononuclear cells, collected before pregnancy. All receptors derive from a female donor with multiple sclerosis, enrolled in a pregnancy study.

V gene TRBV5-6 combines with J gene TRBJ2-7; D is undetermined. With 0 bases removed from V and 0 bases from J, the gap between germline ends came to 10 bases. CDR1 is SGHDT and CDR2 is YYEEEE in the germline V gene. This CDR3 contains 15 residues. CDR3 residues: CASSLAPRSSYEQYF. CDR3 in DNA: TGTGCCAGCAGCTTGGCCCCCCGGAGCTCCTACGAGCAGTACTTC.

The J gene is TRBJ2-7, the V gene TRBV4-1; 7 bases agree with TRBD2. CDR1 is MGHRA and CDR2 is YSYEKL in the germline V gene. The length of the CDR3 is 12 residues. V shed 5 bases, J shed 7 bases, and the junction held 5 bases outside the gene matches. The CDR3 here is CASSGGGMEQYF. CDR3 bases: TGCGCCAGCAGCGGGGGGGGGATGGAGCAGTACTTC.

On this clone itself: Within the sample, other DNA sequences also encode this same CDR3. The CDR3 sequence: CASSPIRGTEHEQYF. In DNA, the CDR3 is TGCGCCAGCAGCCCCATTCGGGGGACGGAACACGAGCAGTACTTC. This chain connects TRBV4-1 to TRBJ2-7; TRBD2 is a possible D gene (6 bases). The germline gives CDR1 MGHRA, CDR2 YSYEKL. V lost 4 bases and J 5 bases, leaving 18 bases between the germline ends. The CDR3 covers 15 residues.

The CDR3 DNA reads TGTGCCAGCAGCTTGGAAACAGGGCTGAACGAGCAGTACTTC. Translating gives CASSLETGLNEQYF. The chain joins TRBV5-6 to TRBJ2-7, with D perhaps TRBD1 (6 bases). Germline lookup yields CDR1 SGHDT and CDR2 YYEEEE. Trimming removed 0 bases from V and 5 bases from J, with 12 bases in between. The CDR3 covers 14 residues.

The V call is TRBV6-5, the J call TRBJ2-1; D possibly corresponds to TRBD1 (7 bases). Germline V lookup: CDR1 MNHEY, CDR2 SVGAGI. The CDR3 sequence is 15 residues long. Between the trimmed V and J ends, which lost 6 bases and 8 bases, there was a span of 20 bases. CDR3 protein: CASSRGTVNSDEQFF. Here the CDR3 DNA reads TGTGCCAGCAGCCGCGGGACAGTAAACTCAGATGAGCAGTTCTTC.

V and J are TRBV28 and TRBJ2-1; unclear D gene. This CDR3 is built from 15 residues. The germline V and J ends were trimmed by 6 bases and 7 bases, with 19 bases remaining between them. Looked up from germline, CDR1 is MDHEN and CDR2 is SYDVKM. CDR3 DNA: TGTGCCAGCAGCCCTCAGCGCTTCGGATGGAATGAGCAGTTCTTC. Its translation is CASSPQRFGWNEQFF.

Only one count was recorded for this clone. The chain is built from TRBV6-5 and TRBJ1-1, with 8 bases that match TRBD1. The CDR3 has 16 residues. V was clipped by 0 bases and J by 7 bases; unmatched bases: 10. Germline CDR1 is MNHEY and CDR2 is SVGAGI. In DNA form, the CDR3 reads TGTGCCAGCAGTTACTCAACGGGACAGGCACCCTTTGAAGCTTTCTTT. Amino acids: CASSYSTGQAPFEAFF.

The V call is TRBV7-6, the J call TRBJ2-6; no clear D gene. The V and J ends lost 1 base and 0 bases respectively, with 7 bases between them. The CDR3 contains 16 residues. Germline V lookup: CDR1 SGHVS, CDR2 FNYEAQ. CDR3 amino acids: CASSLEQSSGANVLTF. CDR3 coding DNA: TGTGCCAGCAGCTTAGAACAAAGCTCTGGGGCCAACGTCCTGACTTTC.

The rearrangement joins TRBV11-2 to TRBJ2-7, with D maybe TRBD2 (5 bases). V was shortened by 1 base and J by 2 bases, with 12 bases between the two germline ends. The CDR3 has 15 residues. The germline V gene has CDR1 SGHAT and CDR2 FQNNGV. The CDR3 bases are TGTGCCAGCAGCTTAGCACCCGCGGGCCCCTACGAGCAGTACTTC. This sequence encodes CASSLAPAGPYEQYF.

The chain recombines TRBV6-1 with TRBJ1-1; a possible D gene is TRBD1 (6 bases). Trimming took off 5 bases at V and 7 bases at J, with 11 bases between the two ends. Germline lookup yields CDR1 MNHNS and CDR2 SASEGT. CDR3 length: 12 residues. This CDR3 reads CASSYGTLEAFF. In DNA, the CDR3 is TGTGCCAGCAGTTATGGGACACTTGAAGCTTTCTTT.

CDR3 in amino acids: CASLSHQETQYF. The DNA of the CDR3 is TGTGCCAGCCTGTCCCACCAAGAGACCCAGTACTTC. The V call is TRBV6-6, the J call TRBJ2-5; D gene uncertain. This CDR3 is built from 12 residues. Germline V gene lookup returns CDR1 MNHNY and CDR2 SVGAGI (reference sequence). V was pared by 8 bases and J by 0 bases, with 7 bases between.

The rearrangement uses TRBV10-2 and TRBJ1-6; tentatively, D is TRBD1 (5 bases). Germline loops: CDR1 WSHSY, CDR2 SAAADI. The CDR3 has 13 residues. V gave up 8 bases and J gave up 14 bases, with 19 bases separating them. CDR3 protein: CASGGTGKNSLHF. CDR3 DNA sequence: TGCGCCAGCGGGGGGACGGGGAAAAACTCCCTCCACTTT.

The chain links TRBV6-5 to TRBJ1-5; D not certain. In germline, CDR1 is MNHEY, CDR2 SVGAGI. The CDR3 spans 14 residues. Trimming removed 2 bases at V and 2 bases at J, with 7 bases between. The CDR3 nucleotides are TGTGCCAGCAGTTACCGGGAGGGCAATCAGCCCCAGCATTTT. It yields the protein CASSYREGNQPQHF.

The chain has TRBV4-1 and TRBJ2-5; 7 bases fit TRBD2. The CDR3 is 15 amino acids. CDR1 is MGHRA, CDR2 YSYEKL, per germline. The ends lost 0 bases at V and 5 bases at J; junction bases unmatched: 6. CDR3 sequence reads: CASSQDGVGGETQYF. In nucleotides, the CDR3 is TGCGCCAGCAGCCAAGATGGAGTCGGGGGGGAGACCCAGTACTTC.

This rearrangement joins TRBV7-8 to TRBJ2-5; 9 nucleotides line up with TRBD1. Germline V gene lookup returns CDR1 SGHVS and CDR2 FQNEAQ. This CDR3 is 16 amino acids long. V dropped 4 bases and J dropped 1; count of bases not matched to a gene: 7. Written as DNA, the CDR3 is TGTGCCAGCAGCTCGTACAGGGGGCCGTTCCAAGAGACCCAGTACTTC. The encoded protein is CASSSYRGPFQETQYF.

The chain links TRBV30 to TRBJ1-1, with D tentatively TRBD1 (5 bases). This CDR3 has 13 residues. Germline V lookup: CDR1 GTSNPN, CDR2 SVGIG (reference sequence). The V end lost 2 bases, the J end lost 5 bases, and 12 bases lay between the germline ends. Written as DNA, the CDR3 is TGTGCCTGGAGTTTTACGGGGGGGACTGAAGCTTTCTTT. It encodes CAWSFTGGTEAFF.

The J gene is TRBJ2-1, the V gene TRBV14; D is ambiguous. V was shortened by 1 base and J by 4 bases, with 2 bases between the two germline ends. CDR3 length equals 12 residues. CDR1 is SGHDN and CDR2 is FVKESK in the germline V gene. The CDR3 DNA reads as TGTGCCAGCAGCCAAGCGTACAATGAGCAGTTCTTC. It yields the protein CASSQAYNEQFF.

The chain has TRBV29-1 and TRBJ1-1, with a tentative D call TRBD1 (6 bases). Germline lookup yields CDR1 SQVTM and CDR2 ANQGSEA. This CDR3 contains 11 residues. V shed 4 bases and J shed 5 bases, with 8 bases lying between them. DNA of the CDR3: TGCAGCGTTGGAGGGGGAACTGAAGCTTTCTTT. Translation gives CSVGGGTEAFF.

As DNA, the CDR3 is TGTGCCAGCCATAGGGGACTAGCGGGGACAGATACGCAGTATTTT. Translation gives CASHRGLAGTDTQYF. The chain uses TRBV6-6 and TRBJ2-3; 13 nucleotides match TRBD2. The CDR3 sequence is 15 residues long. Trimming cost V 8 bases and J 3 bases; bases outside gene matches: 5. Looked up from germline, CDR1 is MNHNY and CDR2 is SVGAGI (reference sequence).

The rearrangement joins TRBV27 to TRBJ2-7; 7 bases match TRBD1. The CDR3 runs to 14 residues. Germline loops: CDR1 MNHEY, CDR2 SMNVEV (reference sequence). The V gene end was trimmed by 6 bases and the J gene end by 6 bases; junction bases not matched to a gene: 11. The CDR3 is CASSPGTDLIEQYF. CDR3 nucleotides: TGTGCCAGCAGCCCCGGGACAGATTTAATCGAGCAGTACTTC.

The V and J genes are TRBV6-5 and TRBJ1-2, with D unresolved. CDR3 length equals 14 residues. Germline V gene sequence: CDR1 MNHEY, CDR2 SVGAGI. V was shortened by 2 bases and J by 0 bases, with 7 bases between the two germline ends. The CDR3 DNA follows: TGTGCCAGCAGTTACGGCCCAGCTAACTATGGCTACACCTTC. Translated: CASSYGPANYGYTF.

The V gene is TRBV11-2, the J gene TRBJ2-1, with a possible D match to TRBD1 (5 bases). CDR3 length: 18 amino acids. V shed 2 bases and J shed 2 bases, with 19 bases lying between them. Looked up from germline, CDR1 is SGHAT and CDR2 is FQNNGV. CDR3 sequence (DNA): TGTGCCAGCAGCTTAAGGGGCCGAGATGTGGACGCCTACAATGAGCAGTTCTTC. Protein product: CASSLRGRDVDAYNEQFF.

The chain combines TRBV27 with TRBJ2-3; 8 bases are a match to TRBD1. V was clipped by 5 bases and J by 2 bases; unmatched bases: 9. The CDR3 is 16 residues long. Germline CDR1 and CDR2: MNHEY and SMNVEV (reference sequence). DNA for the CDR3: TGTGCCAGCAGTACATCGACAGGGGAAGTCACAGATACGCAGTATTTT. Its protein is CASSTSTGEVTDTQYF.

The chain joins TRBV11-2 to TRBJ2-2, with a weak D call TRBD2 (7 bases). The CDR3 contains 15 residues. Trimming shortened V by 5 bases and J by 7 bases, and 17 bases separated the two germline ends. Germline lookup yields CDR1 SGHAT and CDR2 FQNNGV. In DNA, the CDR3 is TGTGCCAGCAGCCCGGGGGGCCCATTGAGCGGGGAGCTGTTTTTT. Its translation is CASSPGGPLSGELFF. Complete variable domain (other parts from reference TRBV11-2 and TRBJ2-2): EAGVAQSPRYKIIEKRQSVAFWCNPISGHATLYWYQQILGQGPKLLIQFQNNGVVDDSQLPKDRFSAERLKGVDSTLKIQPAKLEDSAVYLCASSPGGPLSGELFFGEGSRLTVL.

The V gene is TRBV5-4, the J gene TRBJ2-4; D call uncertain. This CDR3 comprises 16 residues. Germline CDR1 is SGHNT and CDR2 is YYREEE (reference sequence). The V end lost 3 bases, the J end lost 0 bases, and 13 bases lay between the germline ends. This CDR3 reads CASSSEAVSAKNIQYF. The CDR3 nucleotides read TGTGCCAGCAGCTCCGAGGCCGTTTCAGCCAAAAACATTCAGTACTTC.

The chain is built from TRBV4-1 and TRBJ2-3; D might be TRBD1 (5 bases). The V gene's germline CDR1 is MGHRA and CDR2 YSYEKL. The CDR3 has 17 residues. The V gene lost 2 bases and the J gene lost 2 bases, with 17 bases spanning the gap. In DNA, the CDR3 is TGCGCCAGCAGCCAATACTTTGGCAGGGCGATCACAGATACGCAGTATTTT. Residues: CASSQYFGRAITDTQYF.